Included here is one T cell receptor beta chain sequence, with context. Its target is not known. The sample is drawn from a study of cytomegalovirus exposure and HLA in healthy donors. Findings of the study overall: Later analysis reportedly placed an Asian-associated ancestry cluster below the roughly 600-donor mean in N-insertions. While the bulk of TCR sequences proved rare, some public TCRs turned up in many donors.

CDR1 MDHEN and CDR2 SYDVKM come from the germline V gene. The CDR3 contains 16 residues. Trimming stripped 3 bases from V and 5 bases from J, with 19 bases between. Both 60 Vbeta primers and 13 Jbeta primers went into the PCR. Repertoires were generated with immunoSEQ multiplex PCR, while TCRdb's copy carries only in-frame clones and drops some. Counted here are 100,000 to 150,000 clones, roughly 75% occurring once; the ten biggest clones make up 1% to 1.5%. The donors, nominally healthy at sampling, likely had unrecorded immune exposures. V gene TRBV28 combines with J gene TRBJ1-2, with D tentatively TRBD1 (6 bases). The source material was PBMCs. This sequence originates from a female donor in good health and CMV-seronegative. This chain's CDR3 is CASSFLLRTDRYGYTF. In DNA, the CDR3 is TGTGCCAGCAGTTTCTTACTGCGGACAGATCGTTATGGCTACACCTTC.